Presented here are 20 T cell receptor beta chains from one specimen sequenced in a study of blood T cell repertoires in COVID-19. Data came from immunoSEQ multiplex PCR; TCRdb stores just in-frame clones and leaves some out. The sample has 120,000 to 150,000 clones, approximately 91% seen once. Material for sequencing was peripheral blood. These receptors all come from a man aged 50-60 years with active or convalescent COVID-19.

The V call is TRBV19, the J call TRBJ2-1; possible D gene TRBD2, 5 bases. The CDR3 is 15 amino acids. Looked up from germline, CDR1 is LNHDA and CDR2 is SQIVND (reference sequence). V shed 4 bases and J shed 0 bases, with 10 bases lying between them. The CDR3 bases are TGTGCCAGTAGTAGAGGACTTAGCTCCTACAATGAGCAGTTCTTC. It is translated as CASSRGLSSYNEQFF.

The CDR3 nucleotides read TGTGCCAGCATTCAAGACAGGGGGCGCAAAGAGACCCAGTACTTC. The encoded protein is CASIQDRGRKETQYF. The rearrangement links TRBV2 to TRBJ2-5, with 10 bases identical to TRBD1. The CDR3 contains 15 residues. V was pared by 7 bases and J by 3 bases, with 8 bases of the junction left unmatched. The V gene's germline CDR1 is SNHLY and CDR2 FYNNEI.

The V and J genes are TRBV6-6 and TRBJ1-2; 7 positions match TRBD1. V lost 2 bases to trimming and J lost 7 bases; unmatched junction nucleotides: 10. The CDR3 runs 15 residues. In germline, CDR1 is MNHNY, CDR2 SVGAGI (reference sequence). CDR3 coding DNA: TGTGCCAGCAGTTACCGGAAGGGGGCAGGTGGTGGCTACACCTTC. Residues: CASSYRKGAGGGYTF.

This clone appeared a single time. The CDR3 loop reads CAISVGQEQETQYF. For the CDR3, the DNA is TGTGCCATCAGTGTTGGGCAGGAACAAGAGACCCAGTACTTC. The chain links TRBV10-3 to TRBJ2-5; D not resolved. The CDR3 is made up of 14 amino acids. The germline V and J ends were trimmed by 4 bases and 2 bases, with 11 bases remaining between them. Germline-derived CDR1 and CDR2 are ENHRY and SYGVKD.

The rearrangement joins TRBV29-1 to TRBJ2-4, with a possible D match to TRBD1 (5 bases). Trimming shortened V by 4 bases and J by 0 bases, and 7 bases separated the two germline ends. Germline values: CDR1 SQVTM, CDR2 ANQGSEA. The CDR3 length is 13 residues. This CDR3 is CSVAQGAKNIQYF. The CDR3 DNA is TGCAGCGTTGCTCAGGGAGCCAAAAACATTCAGTACTTC.

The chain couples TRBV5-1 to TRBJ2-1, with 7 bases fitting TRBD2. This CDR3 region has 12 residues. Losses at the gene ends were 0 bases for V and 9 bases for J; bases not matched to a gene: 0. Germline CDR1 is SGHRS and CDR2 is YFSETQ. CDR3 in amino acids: CASSLAGGEQFF. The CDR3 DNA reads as TGCGCCAGCAGCTTGGCGGGGGGTGAGCAGTTCTTC.

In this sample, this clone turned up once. The CDR3 bases are TGCAGCGTTGATGGGGCAGGGAAAAACATTCAGTACTTC. Amino acids: CSVDGAGKNIQYF. The chain joins TRBV29-1 to TRBJ2-4; D may be TRBD1 (5 bases). V was pared by 3 bases and J by 4 bases, with 10 bases between. This CDR3 contains 13 residues. Looked up from germline, CDR1 is SQVTM and CDR2 is ANQGSEA.

The CDR3 nucleotides are TGTGCCACCAGCGCTCAGGGTTTTAGCAATCAGCCCCAGCATTTT. Translated: CATSAQGFSNQPQHF. This chain joins TRBV15 and TRBJ1-5; possibly TRBD1 for D (5 bases). This CDR3 region has 15 residues. V was pared by 5 bases and J by 0 bases, with 11 bases between. Germline V CDR1 and CDR2: LNHNV, YYDKDF (reference sequence). Full variable domain (outside the CDR3, taken from reference TRBV15 and TRBJ1-5): DAMVIQNPRYQVTQFGKPVTLSCSQTLNHNVMYWYQQKSSQAPKLLFHYYDKDFNNEADTPDNFQSRRPNTSFCFLDIRSPGLGDTAMYLCATSAQGFSNQPQHFGDGTRLSIL.

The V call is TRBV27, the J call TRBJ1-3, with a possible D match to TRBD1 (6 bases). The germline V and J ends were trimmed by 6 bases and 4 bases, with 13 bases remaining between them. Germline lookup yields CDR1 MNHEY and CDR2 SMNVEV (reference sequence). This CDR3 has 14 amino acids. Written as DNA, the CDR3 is TGTGCCAGCAGGCCAGGGGTTCCGGGAAACACCATATATTTT. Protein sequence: CASRPGVPGNTIYF.

CDR3 DNA sequence: TGCGCCAGCAGCGGAGAACTTACAGGGGGCCAAGAGACCCAGTACTTC. It encodes CASSGELTGGQETQYF. J is TRBJ2-5 and V is TRBV5-1; 8 bases agree with TRBD1. The CDR3 loop spans 16 amino acids. The trim removed 4 bases at V and 1 base at J, leaving 9 bases unmatched. From germline, CDR1 is SGHRS and CDR2 YFSETQ.

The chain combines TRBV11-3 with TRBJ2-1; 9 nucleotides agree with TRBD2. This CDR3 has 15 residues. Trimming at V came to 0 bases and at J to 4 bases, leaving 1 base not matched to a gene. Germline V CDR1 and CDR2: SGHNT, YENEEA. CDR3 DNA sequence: TGTGCCAGCAGCTTAGAGACTAGCGGATACAATGAGCAGTTCTTC. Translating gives CASSLETSGYNEQFF. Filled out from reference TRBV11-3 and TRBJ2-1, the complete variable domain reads EAGVVQSPRYKIIEKKQPVAFWCNPISGHNTLYWYLQNLGQGPELLIRYENEEAVDDSQLPKDRFSAERLKGVDSTLKIQPAELGDSAVYLCASSLETSGYNEQFFGPGTRLTVL.

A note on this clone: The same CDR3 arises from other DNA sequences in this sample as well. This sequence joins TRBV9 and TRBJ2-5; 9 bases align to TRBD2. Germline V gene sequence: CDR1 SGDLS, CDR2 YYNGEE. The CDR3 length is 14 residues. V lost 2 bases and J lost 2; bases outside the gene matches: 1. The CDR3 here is CASSVTSGQETQYF. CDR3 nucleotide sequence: TGTGCCAGCAGCGTGACTAGCGGACAAGAGACCCAGTACTTC.

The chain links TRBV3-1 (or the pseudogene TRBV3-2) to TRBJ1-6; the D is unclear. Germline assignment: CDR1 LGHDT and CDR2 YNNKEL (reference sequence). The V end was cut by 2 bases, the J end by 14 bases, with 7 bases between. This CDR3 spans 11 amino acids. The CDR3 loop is CASSQSQSLHF. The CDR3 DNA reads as TGTGCCAGCAGCCAATCTCAGTCCCTCCACTTT.

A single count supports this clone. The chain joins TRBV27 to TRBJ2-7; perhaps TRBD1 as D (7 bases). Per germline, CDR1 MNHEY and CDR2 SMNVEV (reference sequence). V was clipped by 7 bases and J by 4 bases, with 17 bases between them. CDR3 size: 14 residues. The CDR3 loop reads CASKRRDSVYEQYF. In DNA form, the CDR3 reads TGTGCCAGCAAACGGAGGGACAGTGTTTACGAGCAGTACTTC.

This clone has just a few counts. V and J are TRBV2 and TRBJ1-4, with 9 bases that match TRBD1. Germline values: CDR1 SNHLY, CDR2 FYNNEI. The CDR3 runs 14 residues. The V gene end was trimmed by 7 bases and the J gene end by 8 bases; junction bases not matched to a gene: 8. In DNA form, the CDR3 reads TGTGCCAGCACACCGGACAGGGGCTGGGAAAAACTGTTTTTT. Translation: CASTPDRGWEKLFF.

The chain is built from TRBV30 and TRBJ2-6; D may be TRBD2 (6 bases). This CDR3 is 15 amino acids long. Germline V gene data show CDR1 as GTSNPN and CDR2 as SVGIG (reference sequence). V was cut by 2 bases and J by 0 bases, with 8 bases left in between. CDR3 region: CAWSRGSSGANVLTF. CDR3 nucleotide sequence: TGTGCCTGGAGTCGGGGGTCCTCTGGGGCCAACGTCCTGACTTTC.

As DNA, the CDR3 is TGTGCCAGCGGCGGGACAGGTTCGCCGGAGGAGTACTTC. This codes for CASGGTGSPEEYF. This chain links TRBV12-3 or TRBV12-4 with TRBJ2-7, with 8 bases identical to TRBD1. With 8 bases clipped from V and 11 bases from J, the junction kept 14 bases outside the gene matches. This CDR3 contains 13 residues.

The CDR3 coding sequence is TGTGCCAGCAGCTTTCAGACAAGCACGAACACCGGGGAGCTGTTTTTT. Translation gives CASSFQTSTNTGELFF. V and J are TRBV9 and TRBJ2-2; D unresolved. The CDR3 length is 16 residues. Germline V CDR1 and CDR2: SGDLS, YYNGEE. V was trimmed by 4 bases and J by 0 bases, leaving 13 bases between them.

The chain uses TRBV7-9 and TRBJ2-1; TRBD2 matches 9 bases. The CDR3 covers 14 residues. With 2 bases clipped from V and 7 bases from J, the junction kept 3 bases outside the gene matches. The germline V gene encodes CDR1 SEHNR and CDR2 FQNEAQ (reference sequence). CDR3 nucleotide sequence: TGTGCCAGCAGCTTATCTAGCGGGGCTAATGAGCAGTTCTTC. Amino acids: CASSLSSGANEQFF. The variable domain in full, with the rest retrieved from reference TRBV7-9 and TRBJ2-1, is DTGVSQNPRHKITKRGQNVTFRCDPISEHNRLYWYRQTLGQGPEFLTYFQNEAQLEKSRLLSDRFSAERPKGSFSTLEIQRTEQGDSAMYLCASSLSSGANEQFFGPGTRLTVL.

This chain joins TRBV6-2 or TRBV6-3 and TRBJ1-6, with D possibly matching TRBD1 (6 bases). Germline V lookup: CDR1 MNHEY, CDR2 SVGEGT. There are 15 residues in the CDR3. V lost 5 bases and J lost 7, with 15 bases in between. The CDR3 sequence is CASSALTDRNSPLHF. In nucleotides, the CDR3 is TGTGCCAGCAGTGCTTTGACGGACAGAAATTCACCCCTCCACTTT.